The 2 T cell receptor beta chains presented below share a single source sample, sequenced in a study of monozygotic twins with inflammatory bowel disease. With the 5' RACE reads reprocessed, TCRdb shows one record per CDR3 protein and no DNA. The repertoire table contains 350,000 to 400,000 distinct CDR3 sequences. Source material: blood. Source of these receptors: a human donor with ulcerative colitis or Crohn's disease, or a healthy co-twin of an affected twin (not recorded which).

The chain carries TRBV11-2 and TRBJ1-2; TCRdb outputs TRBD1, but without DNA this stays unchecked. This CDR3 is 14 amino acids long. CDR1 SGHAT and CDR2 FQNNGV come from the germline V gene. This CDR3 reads CASSLDPGNYGYTF.

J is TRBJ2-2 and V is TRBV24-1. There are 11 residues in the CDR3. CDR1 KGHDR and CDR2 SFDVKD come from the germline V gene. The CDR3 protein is CATSERGELFF.